A selection of T cell receptor beta chains follows, all from one sample in a study of vaccination and CD4 T cells after COVID-19. TCRdb reprocessed the PCR reads via MiXCR and lists one record per CDR3 protein. The table has roughly 15,000 distinct CDR3 sequences, 66% seen once. The sequences come from CD4+ T cells from blood, collected after SARS-CoV-2 vaccination. These receptors originate from a human donor who had recovered from COVID-19. CDR3s include the opening cysteine and the closing phenylalanine or tryptophan. D genes are given only for firm matches. The size field is filled for only some rows; it gives once, few, many or a size class.

TRBV5-5	once	TRBJ2-1	TRBD2	CASSLSAGAPNEQFF	TGTGCCAGCAGCTTGTCTGCGGGAGCCCCCAATGAGCAGTTCTTC
TRBV2	few	TRBJ1-6	NA	CASSEQSNSPLHF	TGTGCCAGCAGTGAACAGTCAAATTCACCCCTCCACTTT
TRBV27	few	TRBJ2-7	NA	CASSLSNQGIYEQYF	TGTGCCAGCAGTTTATCAAACCAGGGGATCTACGAGCAGTACTTC
TRBV2	NA	TRBJ2-3	TRBD2	CASRGTSGFTDTQYF	TGTGCCAGCCGCGGGACTAGCGGATTCACAGATACGCAGTATTTT
TRBV11-3	NA	TRBJ2-1	NA	CASSPGQGRGLALYNEQFF	TGTGCCAGCAGCCCGGGACAGGGGAGGGGACTAGCGTTGTACAATGAGCAGTTCTTC
TRBV12-3/TRBV12-4	NA	TRBJ1-5	NA	CASSTVGVGSNQPQHF	TGTGCCAGCAGTACGGTGGGGGTCGGTAGCAATCAGCCCCAGCATTTT
TRBV7-9	NA	TRBJ2-1	NA	CASSLVYEEQFF	TGTGCCAGCAGCTTAGTATACGAAGAGCAGTTCTTC
TRBV10-1	NA	TRBJ1-4	NA	CASSEVGVAEKLFF	TGCGCCAGCAGTGAGGTTGGGGTTGCGGAAAAACTGTTTTTT
TRBV7-8	few	TRBJ1-2	TRBD1	CASSLGLGGNYGYTF	TGTGCCAGCAGCTTAGGTTTAGGGGGCAACTATGGCTACACCTTC
TRBV4-1	NA	TRBJ2-1	NA	CASSRIPQGPKWYNEQFF	TGCGCCAGCAGCCGCATTCCCCAGGGCCCCAAGTGGTACAATGAGCAGTTCTTC
TRBV15	NA	TRBJ1-2	NA	CATSRSGGWRGDYGYTF	TGTGCCACCAGCAGATCCGGCGGGTGGAGAGGTGACTATGGCTACACCTTC
TRBV30	NA	TRBJ1-2	TRBD1	CASLDRTNYGYTF	TGTGCCTCCTTGGACAGGACTAACTATGGCTACACCTTC
TRBV20-1	NA	TRBJ2-7	NA	CSAFRDLYEQYF	TGCAGTGCATTCCGGGACTTATACGAGCAGTACTTC